This record concerns one TCR beta chain sequence. Its antigen is not yet known. Per-base qualities were not stored, and no clone one base away is much larger. CD8 naive samples were obtained by positive selection for CCR7 among CD45RO-negative cells, yielding a CD45RA+CCR7+ population from which TemRA cells were excluded. The donors were healthy, HIV-negative adults with no recently reported acute infections or vaccinations. All donors were Caucasian adults living in Nashville, Tennessee, USA. Blood was obtained by leukapheresis, after which PBMCs were separated by Ficoll-Histopaque density gradient centrifugation and cryopreserved in liquid nitrogen vapor phase. Purity and quantity of every magnetically sorted T cell population were checked by analytical flow cytometry. Each sorted fraction had its genomic DNA isolated and then quantified by UV absorbance on a Nanodrop 2000c. Using the deep immunoSEQ assay, TCR CDR3 regions were amplified from genomic DNA by multiplex PCR. Extracted genomic DNA from each cell subset was distributed evenly across all wells of several immunoSEQ 96-well plates, and each plate was treated as a replicate. Each replicate PCR for sorted subsets received roughly 200 ng genomic DNA, equal to some 32,000 T cell genomes. Purified libraries were quantified with a Qubit 3.0 fluorometer, sized on a Bioanalyzer 2100, and re-quantified with the KAPA Library Quantification kit. Every immunoSEQ 96-well plate was sequenced on a separate single-read 150-cycle Illumina NextSeq 550 flow cell. Per the authors' processing: The immunoSEQ output contained only junctional sequences without quality scores, so filtering could not match that applied to full-length reads. Sequences were annotated with PyIR, a Python wrapper for IgBLAST v1.9, using IMGT germline references to assign V/J genes and CDR3. Reads were removed for weak V/J assignments (E-value above 1e-6), missing CDR3, stop codons, out-of-frame junctions, or ambiguous translated residues. V3J clonotypes were defined as sequences sharing the same inferred V gene, J gene, and CDR3 amino acid sequence. Percentage overlap between repertoires was computed as shared unique clonotypes divided by the size of the smaller repertoire. RTK rarefaction, the Chao1 estimator, and Recon v2.1 estimates of unobserved clonotypes were used to assess repertoire richness. OLGA was used to compute generation probabilities for all TCRbeta clonotypes that the gDNA method yielded from a handful of donors. Entries here come from immuneACCESS through TCRdb and include only in-frame sequences with V and J called. Some clones fail to appear in such tables; in the studies checked, an unresolved V gene covers under half of the shortfall, and the cause of the remainder is unknown. The V and J calls and the clone size are those of that table, but D and trimming were determined from the DNA. Counted in this sample were around 2.1 million clones; about 93% of them appeared once. The ten biggest clones cover around 1.7% of the sample.

This sample was included in a study of shared clonotypes between healthy human individuals (dated by TCRdb to about 2020). In the study overall: The cohort comprised a couple of women and a few men aged 18 to 49 years. For each donor, three plates each were used for CD4 naive and CD4 memory, two plates were used for CD8 naive, and one plate was used for CD8 memory. The study deeply sequenced blood TCR repertoires of about five healthy adults to estimate repertoire size and the extent of clonotype sharing between individuals. Libraries were prepared and TCR repertoires were sequenced by different laboratories using diverse techniques, in order to increase sequencing depth and limit assay-specific biases. Between about 0.85 and 9.5 billion PBMCs per donor were obtained by leukapheresis. Here is what the overall study found, with its caveats: Naive subsets generally had larger estimated clonotype richness than memory subsets did. Pairwise subsampling indicated that sequencing depth was expected to affect the degree of clonotype sharing among donors. When a few donors were compared, the shared fraction of clonotypes was about 5.4% for naive CD4, 3.5% for naive CD8, 2% to 2.5% for memory CD4, and roughly 0.43% for memory CD8. The genetic and exposure-history diversity represented was limited by the small number of donors. Higher generation probabilities were observed for clonotypes shared by all four sorted-subset donors than for non-shared clonotypes. Only blood was sampled, and tissue TCR repertoires likely differ from those in blood. Rarefaction of sorted-subset datasets indicated incomplete sequencing despite the large sequencing depth.

The V end loses 0 bases and the J end loses 0 bases, and a stretch of 11 bases separates them. The germline V gene gives CDR1 as SGDLS and CDR2 as YYNGEE. From its cysteine to its phenylalanine, the CDR3 spans 16 amino acids. Here the CDR3 DNA is all that survives: 48 bases in frame from base 1. The sequencing sample was made of naive CD8+ T cells from PBMCs. Read against the paper, the sample's cell subset or site label means: CD45RA+CCR7+. The chain is made from TRBV9 and TRBJ2-3; too little of a D gene remains to name it. This TCR came from a man younger than 35 in good health. Some clones in this sample may be carry-over from other donors' samples. The DNA sequence is as follows: TGTGCCAGCAGCGTAGACATGTGGATTAGCACAGATACGCAGTATTTT. Translated, it reads CASSVDMWISTDTQYF.